This TCR beta chain was captured in a study of blood T cell repertoires in COVID-19. TCRdb's copy holds only in-frame clones and misses some; the assay was immunoSEQ multiplex PCR. The sample lists about 150,000 clones, 80% to 90% seen once, with 2.5% to 3.5% in the top ten. The CDR3 has 13 residues. V lost 4 bases, J lost 4 bases, and 5 bases stayed unmatched. Germline V lookup: CDR1 GTSNPN, CDR2 SVGIG (reference sequence). Sequenced: peripheral blood. V is TRBV30 and J is TRBJ1-2, with 8 bases identical to TRBD1. The sequence derives from a woman aged 55-70 years with active COVID-19. CDR3 in DNA: TGTGCCTGGACCGCAGGGGGCGGCTATGGCTACACCTTC. Protein sequence: CAWTAGGGYGYTF.